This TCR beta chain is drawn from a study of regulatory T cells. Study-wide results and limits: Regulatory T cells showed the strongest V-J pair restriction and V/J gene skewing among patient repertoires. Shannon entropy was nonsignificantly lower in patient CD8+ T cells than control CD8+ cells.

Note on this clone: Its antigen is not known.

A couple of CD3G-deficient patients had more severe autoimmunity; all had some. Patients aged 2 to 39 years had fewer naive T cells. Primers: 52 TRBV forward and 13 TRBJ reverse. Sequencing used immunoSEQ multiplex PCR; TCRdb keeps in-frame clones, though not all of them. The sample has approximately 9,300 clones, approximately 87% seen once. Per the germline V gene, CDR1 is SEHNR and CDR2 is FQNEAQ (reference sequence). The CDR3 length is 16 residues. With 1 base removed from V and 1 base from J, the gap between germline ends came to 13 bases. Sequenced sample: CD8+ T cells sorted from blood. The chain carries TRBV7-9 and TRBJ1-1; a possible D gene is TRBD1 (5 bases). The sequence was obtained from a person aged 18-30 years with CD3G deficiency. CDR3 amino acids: CASSLVGRGRNTEAFF. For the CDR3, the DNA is TGTGCCAGCAGCTTAGTTGGTAGGGGCCGGAACACTGAAGCTTTCTTT. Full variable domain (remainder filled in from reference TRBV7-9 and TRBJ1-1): DTGVSQNPRHKITKRGQNVTFRCDPISEHNRLYWYRQTLGQGPEFLTYFQNEAQLEKSRLLSDRFSAERPKGSFSTLEIQRTEQGDSAMYLCASSLVGRGRNTEAFFGQGTRLTVV.